The present entry profiles one T cell receptor (beta chain) with its context. The target of this receptor is not known. No base-level quality is on record; no much larger clone is a single base apart. The source of the sample is a study of CD8 T cells in Susac syndrome (dated by TCRdb to the late 2010s). Looking at the study overall: The study used repertoire sequencing to test whether antigen drove CD8+ T cell activation and differentiation in Susac syndrome. Clonality of the CD8+ T cell repertoire was compared between about a dozen healthy donors, around 14 Susac syndrome patients and some 15 multiple sclerosis patients.

The paper as a whole reports these results and caveats: The TCR sequencing and HLA analysis was acknowledged to have included a relatively small number of individuals.

RNA was extracted using the RNeasy kit, and about 0.45 to 1 ug of the RNA was reverse transcribed with random hexamers. The immunoSEQ multiplex PCR assay, covering 54 Vbeta and 13 Jbeta segments, was used to amplify TCR beta CDR3 regions. PCR amplification bias was corrected by using a synthetic template baseline for primer optimization and computational correction. The study's own analysis went as follows. Reads were annotated to V, D and J genes per IMGT and analyzed with immunoSEQ Analyzer, keeping only productive sequences. Clonality was computed as one minus Shannon entropy normalized by log2 of the number of productive unique sequences. For each patient and control, public and private clones were evaluated within the 100 most prevalent clones. Clones were defined as Susac-specific when absent from the healthy and MS cohorts, from about 970 published viral clones and from other ImmuneACCESS disease sequences. TCRdb passed the public sequencing reads through fastp at Q25 and MiXCR, retaining productive beta sequences. CDR3 protein sequences are deduplicated, and each keeps its most common genes and DNA. These V and J calls rely on TCRdb rather than the paper's analysis. The sample profile shows about 25,000 distinct CDR3 sequences; 94% of them were found once. The ten largest account for 0.27% of the sample.

Peripheral blood CD8+ and CD4+ T cells from healthy donors, Susac syndrome patients and multiple sclerosis patients were profiled using high-throughput TCR beta sequencing. Healthy donors were included as age- and sex-matched controls. Bulk CD8+ and CD4+ T cells were purified by magnetic negative isolation, whereas CD8+ TEMRA cells were enriched by FACS. Blood was drawn into EDTA tubes, processed within 24 hours, and PBMCs were isolated by density gradient centrifugation. PBMCs intended for TCR sequencing were cryopreserved in liquid nitrogen and thawed later in a water bath at 37 degrees C. Purity of sorted or isolated CD4+, CD8+ and CD8+ TEMRA cells was at least 90%. CDR1 and CDR2 are drawn from the germline V gene: SGHRS, YFSETQ. Trimming removed 0 bases from V and 4 bases from J; the gene matches leave 1 base unexplained. From the cysteine through the phenylalanine, the CDR3 covers 15 amino acids. Solely the CDR3 DNA is kept, with 45 bases framed from the first base.

The receptor was derived from a human donor in good health. The sequenced sample was CD8+ T cells from PBMCs. This sequence uses TRBV5-1 and TRBJ2-3, and 11 junctional nucleotides match TRBD1. For the CDR3, the sequence is CASSLGGQGADTQYF. The sequenced DNA is TGCGCCAGCAGCTTGGGGGGACAGGGGGCAGATACGCAGTATTTT.